These 28 T cell receptor beta chains were sequenced from one sample in a study of T cells in tuberculosis (dated by TCRdb to between 2018 and 2020). The library came from the immunoSEQ multiplex PCR assay. The table comes from immuneACCESS by way of TCRdb, which keeps in-frame sequences with V and J called. Part of the clones is missing from these tables; in studies checked, under half for an unresolved V gene and the rest for unknown reasons. The sample has some 23,000 clones on record, over 85% of them singletons. The ten top clones hold around a sixth of the sample. Sequenced material: PBMCs. All receptors derive from a donor under 30 with latent tuberculosis or without tuberculosis infection. Some clones in this sample may be carry-over from other donors' samples.

The CDR3 region is CASSLAGTGGETQYF. DNA of the CDR3: TGTGCCAGCAGCTTGGCCGGGACAGGGGGGGAGACCCAGTACTTC. This chain links TRBV5-4 with TRBJ2-5, with 11 bases that match TRBD1. With 0 bases clipped from V and 5 bases from J, the junction kept 3 bases outside the gene matches. The CDR3 runs to 15 residues. The germline V gene has CDR1 SGHNT and CDR2 YYREEE (reference sequence). Using reference TRBV5-4 and TRBJ2-5 for the parts outside the CDR3, the full variable domain is ETGVTQSPTHLIKTRGQQVTLRCSSQSGHNTVSWYQQALGQGPQFIFQYYREEENGRGNFPPRFSGLQFPNYSSELNVNALELDDSALYLCASSLAGTGGETQYFGPGTRLLVL.

This sequence joins TRBV7-2 and TRBJ1-1, with D maybe TRBD1 (6 bases). Germline loops: CDR1 SGHTA, CDR2 FQGNSA. V gave up 4 bases and J gave up 7 bases, with 19 bases separating them. The CDR3 runs 15 residues. In DNA form, the CDR3 reads TGTGCCAGCAGCTCCTTCACAGGGAAGTTCATTGAAGCTTTCTTT. Translated: CASSSFTGKFIEAFF.

V gene TRBV5-1 combines with J gene TRBJ1-2; tentatively, D is TRBD1 (5 bases). The CDR3 spans 13 residues. Deletions cut 3 bases from V and 5 bases from J, with 11 bases between. Germline V gene lookup returns CDR1 SGHRS and CDR2 YFSETQ. The CDR3 is CASSSGFGYGYTF. Here the CDR3 DNA reads TGCGCCAGCAGCTCAGGGTTCGGTTATGGCTACACCTTC.

The chain combines TRBV30 with TRBJ1-2; D is ambiguous. Trimming pared 3 bases from V and 3 bases from J, leaving 14 bases between. CDR3 size: 14 residues. The germline CDR1 and CDR2 sequences are GTSNPN and SVGIG (reference sequence). The DNA of the CDR3 is TGTGCCTGGAGGGGAGAGGCCGGAGACTATGGCTACACCTTC. It codes for CAWRGEAGDYGYTF.

This clone has just one count. V and J are TRBV10-3 and TRBJ2-3; TRBD1 is a possible D gene (8 bases). Germline V CDR1 and CDR2: ENHRY, SYGVKD. The CDR3 extends over 13 amino acids. V lost 9 bases to trimming and J lost 1 base, with 11 bases between them. The CDR3 DNA reads as TGTGCCATACAGGGGGGGGGCACAGATACGCAGTATTTT. Translating gives CAIQGGGTDTQYF.

CDR3 nucleotides: TGTGCCAGCAGTGTCGACGGGAGAGGAAATGAGCAGTTCTTC. Protein product: CASSVDGRGNEQFF. The rearrangement joins TRBV6-4 to TRBJ2-1; a possible D gene is TRBD2 (6 bases). The CDR3 sequence is 14 residues long. Trimming shortened V by 4 bases and J by 7 bases, and 14 bases separated the two germline ends. CDR1 MRHNA and CDR2 SNTAGT come from the germline V gene.

The V and J genes are TRBV25-1 and TRBJ2-7; TRBD2 might be the D (6 bases). Trimming shortened V by 1 base and J by 6 bases, and 16 bases separated the two germline ends. The CDR3 consists of 15 residues. The germline V gene has CDR1 MGHDK and CDR2 SYGVNS. The CDR3 coding sequence is TGTGCCAGCAGTGAATCCAGCGGGCTTAAGGGCGAGCAGTACTTC. Its translation is CASSESSGLKGEQYF.

The chain recombines TRBV4-3 with TRBJ1-3; D is unclear. CDR1 is LGHNA, CDR2 YSLEER, per germline. The CDR3 has 15 amino acids. The V and J ends lost 0 bases and 0 bases respectively, with 6 bases between them. As DNA, the CDR3 is TGCGCCAGCAGCCAAGAGGCAGGCTCTGGAAACACCATATATTTT. Its protein product is CASSQEAGSGNTIYF.

The rearrangement joins TRBV9 to TRBJ2-3; D possibly corresponds to TRBD2 (5 bases). The CDR3 runs to 12 residues. Germline-derived CDR1 and CDR2 are SGDLS and YYNGEE. The ends were cut back, 4 bases at V and 5 bases at J, with 8 bases in the middle. The CDR3 loop is CASSPEGDTQYF. CDR3 nucleotides: TGTGCCAGCAGCCCAGAGGGAGATACGCAGTATTTT.

DNA of the CDR3: TGCAGTGCTAGAAAGAGCGGCAGGAGGACCTTC. Its translation: CSARKSGRRTF. The rearrangement uses TRBV20-1 and TRBJ1-2; the D is unclear. The CDR3 spans 11 residues. Trimming took off 2 bases at V and 14 bases at J, with 15 bases between the two ends. Germline loops: CDR1 DFQATT, CDR2 SNEGSKA (reference sequence).

The chain combines TRBV19 with TRBJ1-5, with 7 positions matching TRBD1. The length of the CDR3 is 14 residues. From germline, CDR1 is LNHDA and CDR2 SQIVND (reference sequence). V was clipped by 8 bases and J by 9 bases; unmatched bases: 13. The CDR3 region has the DNA TGTGCCAGTGGGCCCATAATTAGACAGGGGCCCCAGCATTTT. It codes for CASGPIIRQGPQHF.

This clone was detected once. The chain employs TRBV5-4 and TRBJ1-2; perhaps TRBD1 as D (6 bases). The V end was cut by 0 bases, the J end by 4 bases, with 16 bases between. From germline, CDR1 is SGHNT and CDR2 YYREEE (reference sequence). The CDR3 totals 16 residues. This CDR3 is CASSLAGGASIYGYTF. CDR3 coding DNA: TGTGCCAGCAGCTTGGCCGGGGGGGCGTCCATCTATGGCTACACCTTC.

This chain connects TRBV4-1 to TRBJ2-3; D may be TRBD2 (5 bases). CDR1 MGHRA and CDR2 YSYEKL come from the germline V gene. This CDR3 comprises 14 residues. V lost 5 bases and J lost 0, with 9 bases in between. CDR3 DNA sequence: TGCGCCAGCAGCGAGCGGAGTAGCACAGATACGCAGTATTTT. Residues: CASSERSSTDTQYF.

This chain's CDR3 is CSVEVPGTSSYEQYF. The CDR3, as DNA: TGCAGCGTTGAAGTACCCGGGACTAGCTCCTACGAGCAGTACTTC. The chain recombines TRBV29-1 with TRBJ2-7, with 8 positions matching TRBD2. The CDR3 is 15 amino acids. In germline, CDR1 is SQVTM, CDR2 ANQGSEA. The trim removed 1 base at V and 0 bases at J, leaving 5 bases unmatched.

J is TRBJ2-7 and V is TRBV10-3, with 7 nucleotides matching TRBD1. V dropped 0 bases and J dropped 2; count of bases not matched to a gene: 7. The length of the CDR3 is 16 residues. CDR1 ENHRY and CDR2 SYGVKD come from the germline V gene. CDR3 sequence: CAISESRTGRPYEQYF. DNA for the CDR3: TGTGCCATCAGTGAGTCTAGGACAGGCCGACCCTACGAGCAGTACTTC.

The V call is TRBV4-1, the J call TRBJ1-5, with D possibly being TRBD1 (5 bases). This CDR3 contains 15 residues. Germline assignment: CDR1 MGHRA and CDR2 YSYEKL. V shed 4 bases and J shed 0 bases, with 10 bases lying between them. The CDR3 nucleotides read TGCGCCAGCAGCCCTCGGGACTATAGCAATCAGCCCCAGCATTTT. This sequence encodes CASSPRDYSNQPQHF.

The V call is TRBV18, the J call TRBJ2-4; D call uncertain. The V gene lost 2 bases and the J gene lost 2 bases, with 13 bases spanning the gap. Looked up from germline, CDR1 is KGHSH and CDR2 is LQKENI. This CDR3 spans 16 amino acids. The CDR3 DNA sequence: TGTGCCAGCTCACCATACCCCCGGGTTTCCAAAAACATTCAGTACTTC. It translates to CASSPYPRVSKNIQYF.

This chain uses TRBV18 with TRBJ2-7, with 7 bases fitting TRBD1. The junction had 11 bases not matched to a gene; V was cut back by 3 bases and J by 6 bases. Germline V lookup: CDR1 KGHSH, CDR2 LQKENI. The CDR3 is 15 amino acids. CDR3 sequence: CASSPLPTGYGEQYF. In nucleotides, the CDR3 is TGTGCCAGCTCACCCCTCCCGACAGGGTATGGCGAGCAGTACTTC.

CDR3 nucleotides: TGTGCCAGCAGTTTATCGGGTTGGGCAGTTGGGGAAGCTTTCTTT. Translating gives CASSLSGWAVGEAFF. J is TRBJ1-1 and V is TRBV27; no clear D gene. This CDR3 comprises 15 residues. V lost 0 bases, J lost 8 bases, and 16 bases lay in between. CDR1 MNHEY and CDR2 SMNVEV come from the germline V gene (reference sequence).

The chain employs TRBV9 and TRBJ2-2; no firm D call. This CDR3 region has 13 residues. Germline values: CDR1 SGDLS, CDR2 YYNGEE. V lost 0 bases and J lost 7, with 7 bases in between. This CDR3 reads CASSVETYGELFF. The CDR3 nucleotides read TGTGCCAGCAGCGTAGAAACCTACGGGGAGCTGTTTTTT.

V gene TRBV19 combines with J gene TRBJ1-1; D call uncertain. The CDR3 extends over 15 amino acids. Germline V CDR1 and CDR2: LNHDA, SQIVND (reference sequence). V dropped 3 bases and J dropped 1 base, with 12 bases sitting between them. CDR3 in amino acids: CASSIPFRRNTEAFF. DNA for the CDR3: TGTGCCAGTAGTATCCCCTTCCGGAGGAACACTGAAGCTTTCTTT.

The J gene is TRBJ1-2, the V gene TRBV2; tentatively, D is TRBD1 (5 bases). The CDR3 runs to 12 residues. The germline CDR1 and CDR2 sequences are SNHLY and FYNNEI. The germline V and J ends were trimmed by 8 bases and 5 bases, with 12 bases remaining between them. The CDR3, as DNA: TGTGCCAGCGCAGGGTTTTTTTATGGCTACACCTTC. Amino acids: CASAGFFYGYTF.

The V call is TRBV7-3, the J call TRBJ2-5, with D possibly being TRBD2 (6 bases). This CDR3 contains 16 residues. CDR1 SGHTA and CDR2 FQGTGA come from the germline V gene. V dropped 2 bases and J dropped 4 bases, with 17 bases sitting between them. For the CDR3, the DNA is TGTGCCAGCAGCTTAGGGGATAGGGGACTGGGAGAGACCCAGTACTTC. Residues: CASSLGDRGLGETQYF. Full variable domain (missing parts from reference TRBV7-3 and TRBJ2-5): GAGVSQTPSNKVTEKGKYVELRCDPISGHTALYWYRQSLGQGPEFLIYFQGTGAADDSGLPNDRFFAVRPEGSVSTLKIQRTERGDSAVYLCASSLGDRGLGETQYFGPGTRLLVL.

The V call is TRBV29-1, the J call TRBJ2-3, with 7 bases matching TRBD2. Germline V gene data show CDR1 as SQVTM and CDR2 as ANQGSEA. This CDR3 spans 13 amino acids. Unmatched junction bases numbered 4, after V lost 4 bases and J lost 3 bases. This chain's CDR3 is CSVGPGGTDTQYF. Here the CDR3 DNA reads TGCAGCGTTGGGCCCGGGGGGACAGATACGCAGTATTTT.

This clone was observed a single time. This chain uses TRBV25-1 with TRBJ1-1; D is possibly TRBD1 (5 bases). CDR1 is MGHDK and CDR2 is SYGVNS in the germline V gene. The V gene lost 3 bases and the J gene lost 1 base, with 15 bases spanning the gap. The CDR3 loop spans 16 amino acids. For the CDR3, the DNA is TGTGCCAGCAGTGACTTTCCCCGACAGCCGAACACTGAAGCTTTCTTT. Translated, it gives CASSDFPRQPNTEAFF.

The gene calls are TRBV7-9 and TRBJ2-7; 7 bases align to TRBD1. The CDR3 is made up of 18 amino acids. Germline V gene data show CDR1 as SEHNR and CDR2 as FQNEAQ (reference sequence). Unmatched junction bases numbered 18, after V lost 3 bases and J lost 4 bases. In DNA, the CDR3 is TGTGCCAGCAGCTTGGAATCCGCTCCACAGGGGAGAGTATACGAGCAGTACTTC. This encodes CASSLESAPQGRVYEQYF. The whole variable domain, filled in from reference TRBV7-9 and TRBJ2-7, reads DTGVSQNPRHKITKRGQNVTFRCDPISEHNRLYWYRQTLGQGPEFLTYFQNEAQLEKSRLLSDRFSAERPKGSFSTLEIQRTEQGDSAMYLCASSLESAPQGRVYEQYFGPGTRLTVT.

The CDR3 region is CASIFGQGEATGELFF. CDR3 DNA sequence: TGTGCCAGCATCTTCGGGCAGGGGGAAGCCACCGGGGAGCTGTTTTTT. The chain employs TRBV6-6 and TRBJ2-2; 7 bases fit TRBD1. The CDR3 runs 16 residues. Per germline, CDR1 MNHNY and CDR2 SVGAGI (reference sequence). Trimming removed 7 bases from V and 4 bases from J; junction bases left unmatched: 12.

The chain recombines TRBV21-1 with TRBJ1-4. TRBV21-1 is a documented pseudogene. The CDR3 covers 18 residues. The CDR3 bases are TGTGCCAGCAGCAGGGACTTTCTAATCCTGGCAACTAATGAAAAACTGTTTTTT. Amino acids: CASSRDFLILATNEKLFF.